This T cell receptor beta chain was retrieved from a study of T cell changes during pregnancy in multiple sclerosis. Here immunoSEQ multiplex PCR was the method, and the copy in TCRdb shows in-frame clones only, minus some. Among fewer than 40,000 clones listed, roughly 90% were seen once. J lost 9 bases, V lost 8 bases, and 7 bases had no gene match. The CDR3 spans 12 residues. Germline CDR1 reads SQVTM; CDR2 reads ANQGSEA. This chain connects TRBV29-1 to TRBJ2-1; 10 bases match TRBD1. The starting material was CD8+ T cells from peripheral blood mononuclear cells, obtained after pregnancy. The source is a female donor with multiple sclerosis, enrolled in a pregnancy study. The CDR3 nucleotides read TGCAGCCCGGGACAGGGGCCGGGTGAGCAGTTCTTC. This translates into CSPGQGPGEQFF.